This T cell receptor beta chain was identified during a study of T cell responses to AZD1222 COVID-19 vaccine (dated by TCRdb to the early 2020s). Broadly, across the study: AZD1222 recipients with second doses at about 4 weeks or about 12 weeks were pooled, because spike-specific TCR depth and breadth did not differ between schedules. A total of 233 trial participants underwent TCR sequencing, of whom roughly 210 had received two doses of AZD1222 and 26 had received two doses of the MenACWY control vaccine. Trial participants were enrolled into age subgroups of 18-55, 56-69 and 70-plus years, which contained 148, 28 and 57 TCR-sequenced participants, respectively. What the study reported, not specific to this receptor: Reportedly, close to half of the unique spike-specific TCRs recognized epitopes lying outside the regions that are mutated in the B.1.351 and B.1.1.7 variants. Most participants were white British and females outnumbered males, and the authors suggested that clonal diversity may have been underestimated. The 56-69-year group was small, and its depth increase did not reach significance, likely because of low power. Conclusions about previously exposed vaccinees are limited, since just a handful of AZD1222 recipients were seropositive for SARS-CoV-2 at baseline. The whole spike protein was spanned by vaccine-associated CD4 TCRs, and dominant responses were seen in regions 160-218 and 743-854. Spike-specific TCR breadth and depth rose significantly after two AZD1222 doses compared with day 0 and with MenACWY recipients. No day 14 peak-response samples were available, so repertoires were characterized only after the peak T cell response.

V sheds 7 bases and J sheds 4 bases, leaving 27 bases between their ends. CDR1 and CDR2, looked up from the germline V gene (reference sequence), are SEHNR and FQNEAQ. CDR3 length: 18 amino acids, cysteine to phenylalanine. The sequence is cut down to CDR3 DNA, 54 bases in frame from base 1. A word on this clone: No antigen is known for it. Base qualities are not recorded, but no much larger clone differs from it by a single base.

The sample's time point label, in plain terms: baseline before first vaccination. Vaccinee samples were obtained from the UK trials COV001 and COV002, which included a single-blind randomized controlled phase 2/3 trial of AZD1222 (ChAdOx1 nCoV-19) in healthy adults. For TCRbeta chain sequencing, PBMC samples were collected from trial participants at day 0 and at day 28 after the second dose. The CDR3 regions of human TCRbeta chains were subjected to immunosequencing. From the authors' description of their analysis: TCRs in the repertoires were compared against a reference library of SARS-CoV-2-specific TCRs that had been generated with the MIRA antigen-specificity platform. Breadth was defined as the fraction of unique TCRs that were SARS-CoV-2-associated. Depth was defined as the fraction of total T cells that were SARS-CoV-2-associated. Using the MIRA data, each spike-specific TCR was mapped to the spike region that the TCR reacts to and placed in a CD4 or CD8 class. Log10-transformed breadth and depth values were compared by one-way ANOVA with Sidak's multiple comparisons tests. TCRdb re-hosts the immuneACCESS table, in-frame sequences only. Its copies lack some clones; in the studies checked, an unresolved V gene accounts for under half of them, and the cause for the rest is not known. The DNA was the basis for D and trimming; V, J and clone size are from that table. The sample has about 120,000 clones on record, roughly 88% of them singletons. The leading ten clones occupy about 3.5% of the sample.

The chain is made from TRBV7-9 and TRBJ2-3; the D segment may tentatively be TRBD1 or TRBD2, each giving 6 matched bases. The starting material was peripheral blood, obtained on day 0 of AZD1222 vaccination. This clonotype was sampled from an adult in good health. The nucleotide sequence is given as TGTGCCAGCACCCTAGGGGGGAGCAGGGGTAGTGACGCAGATACGCAGTATTTT. This gives the protein CASTLGGSRGSDADTQYF.